In its sample, the clone carrying this T cell receptor beta chain was seen a few times. Looked up from germline, CDR1 is SGHVS and CDR2 is FQNEAQ. Trimming pared 5 bases from V and 0 bases from J, leaving 17 bases between. There are 18 residues in the CDR3. This sample was included in a study of T cells in Graves' hyperthyroidism and ophthalmopathy. The source material, RNA transcripts, was used to amplify TCR beta CDR3 regions. The HTBI primer set drove a first-round RT-PCR of the TCR CDR3. TCRdb reprocessed the multiplex PCR reads via MiXCR and lists one record per CDR3 protein. The sample has about 350,000 distinct CDR3 sequences; 13% to 15% are singletons.

The source is an older woman with Graves' ophthalmopathy. J is TRBJ1-6 and V is TRBV7-8; D gene unclear. Input material: blood. In nucleotides, the CDR3 is TGTGCCAGCAGCAGAACCGGACGGCAACGCTCCTATAATTCACCCCTCCACTTT. Amino acid sequence: CASSRTGRQRSYNSPLHF.